These T cell receptor beta chains were read from a single sample in a study of cytomegalovirus exposure and HLA in healthy donors. Only in-frame clones appear in the TCRdb table, and some are missing; sequencing was by immunoSEQ multiplex PCR. The sample includes roughly 46,000 clones. Sequenced input: PBMCs. These receptors originate from a woman in her thirties or forties in good health and CMV-seronegative. The CDR3 runs from the conserved cysteine through the conserved F or W. The D gene is left open where the match is weak.

V: TRBV29-1
J: TRBJ2-1
D: .
CDR3: CSVDGLLNEQFF
DNA: TGCAGCGTTGACGGTCTTCTTAATGAGCAGTTCTTC

V: TRBV30
J: TRBJ1-2
D: .
CDR3: CAWSWEGGYTF
DNA: TGTGCCTGGAGTTGGGAGGGTGGCTACACCTTC

V: TRBV6-5
J: TRBJ2-7
D: .
CDR3: CASSYAGQRAGEQYF
DNA: TGTGCCAGCAGTTACGCGGGACAGAGGGCGGGAGAGCAGTACTTC

V: TRBV30
J: TRBJ2-1
D: .
CDR3: CAWSVNPGEQFF
DNA: TGTGCCTGGAGTGTAAATCCAGGGGAGCAGTTCTTC

V: TRBV5-4
J: TRBJ2-2
D: .
CDR3: CASSPTKNTGELFF
DNA: TGTGCCAGCAGCCCAACTAAGAACACCGGGGAGCTGTTTTTT

V: TRBV10-2
J: TRBJ2-7
D: TRBD2
CDR3: CASSVLAGVYEQYF
DNA: TGCGCCAGCAGCGTTCTAGCGGGAGTCTACGAGCAGTACTTC

V: TRBV9
J: TRBJ2-2
D: .
CDR3: CASSVDFRGELFF
DNA: TGTGCCAGCAGCGTAGATTTCCGGGGGGAGCTGTTTTTT

V: TRBV28
J: TRBJ2-7
D: TRBD1
CDR3: CASSYGTAYEQYF
DNA: TGTGCCAGCAGCTACGGGACAGCCTACGAGCAGTACTTC

V: TRBV15
J: TRBJ1-2
D: .
CDR3: CATSRDSRGINYGYTF
DNA: TGTGCCACCAGCAGAGATTCAAGGGGAATTAACTATGGCTACACCTTC

V: TRBV7-8
J: TRBJ1-1
D: .
CDR3: CASSLRGQSEAFF
DNA: TGTGCCAGCAGCTTACGGGGACAATCTGAAGCTTTCTTT

V: TRBV6-1
J: TRBJ2-1
D: .
CDR3: CASRRGLNNEQFF
DNA: TGTGCCAGCAGGAGGGGACTGAACAATGAGCAGTTCTTC

V: TRBV4-3
J: TRBJ2-2
D: .
CDR3: CASSPLRTQLNTGELFF
DNA: TGCGCCAGCAGCCCTCTACGGACACAGCTAAACACCGGGGAGCTGTTTTTT

V: TRBV7-9
J: TRBJ1-2
D: .
CDR3: CASSLGDRPLGGYTF
DNA: TGTGCCAGCAGCTTAGGCGACAGGCCCCTCGGAGGCTACACCTTC

V: TRBV7-9
J: TRBJ2-1
D: TRBD2
CDR3: CASSSAGGGNEQFF
DNA: TGTGCCAGCAGTTCGGCGGGGGGTGGGAATGAGCAGTTCTTC

V: TRBV4-2
J: TRBJ1-5
D: .
CDR3: CATRRDTNQPQHF
DNA: TGTGCCACCCGCCGGGACACCAATCAGCCCCAGCATTTT

V: TRBV5-4
J: TRBJ2-7
D: TRBD2
CDR3: CASSLWGSGRGYEQYF
DNA: TGTGCCAGCAGCTTGTGGGGAAGCGGGAGGGGCTACGAGCAGTACTTC

V: TRBV6-6
J: TRBJ2-7
D: TRBD2
CDR3: CASASLAGGLDEQYF
DNA: TGTGCCAGCGCCTCACTAGCGGGAGGGTTGGACGAGCAGTACTTC

V: TRBV6-6
J: TRBJ2-3
D: .
CDR3: CASKAATDTQYF
DNA: TGTGCCAGCAAAGCAGCGACAGATACGCAGTATTTT

V: TRBV18
J: TRBJ2-1
D: TRBD2
CDR3: CASSHGLAGGSGSEQFF
DNA: TGTGCCAGCTCACACGGACTAGCGGGAGGATCCGGGAGTGAGCAGTTCTTC

V: TRBV5-1
J: TRBJ2-1
D: TRBD2
CDR3: CASSLTAGGPGEQFF
DNA: TGCGCCAGCAGCTTGACGGCGGGAGGGCCAGGTGAGCAGTTCTTC

V: TRBV6-1
J: TRBJ1-5
D: .
CDR3: CASRSTGMRQPQHF
DNA: TGTGCCAGCAGGTCCACAGGGATGAGGCAGCCCCAGCATTTT